This T cell receptor beta chain was retrieved from a study of cytomegalovirus exposure and HLA in healthy donors. The CDR3 runs 15 residues. After removal of 2 bases from V and 11 bases from J, the junction contained 8 bases not matched to a gene. CDR1 and CDR2 (germline): KGHSH, LQKENI. Primers: 60 Vbeta forward and 13 Jbeta reverse. The repertoire was sequenced with immunoSEQ multiplex PCR; TCRdb's copy has only in-frame clones and lacks some. The repertoire has under 200,000 clones, approximately 81% of them found once; the top ten carry around 0.93%. Sequencing used PBMCs. V is TRBV18 and J is TRBJ1-6, with 8 bases identical to TRBD1. The sequence derives from a man in his thirties or forties in good health and CMV-seronegative. The CDR3 DNA is TGTGCCAGCTCACCAGGGACAGGCTTCGTGGCACCCCTCCACTTT. Protein product: CASSPGTGFVAPLHF.